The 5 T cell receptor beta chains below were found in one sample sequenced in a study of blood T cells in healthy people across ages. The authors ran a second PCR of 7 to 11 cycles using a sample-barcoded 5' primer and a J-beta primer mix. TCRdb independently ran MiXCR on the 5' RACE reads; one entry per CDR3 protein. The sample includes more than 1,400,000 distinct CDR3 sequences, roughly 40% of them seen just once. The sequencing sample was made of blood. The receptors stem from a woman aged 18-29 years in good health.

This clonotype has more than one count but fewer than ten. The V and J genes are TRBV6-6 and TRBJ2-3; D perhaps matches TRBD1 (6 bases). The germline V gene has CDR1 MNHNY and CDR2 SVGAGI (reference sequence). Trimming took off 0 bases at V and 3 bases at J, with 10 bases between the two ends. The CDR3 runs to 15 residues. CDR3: CASSYSWQGTDTQYF. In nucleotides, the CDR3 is TGTGCCAGCAGTTACTCGTGGCAGGGGACAGATACGCAGTATTTT.

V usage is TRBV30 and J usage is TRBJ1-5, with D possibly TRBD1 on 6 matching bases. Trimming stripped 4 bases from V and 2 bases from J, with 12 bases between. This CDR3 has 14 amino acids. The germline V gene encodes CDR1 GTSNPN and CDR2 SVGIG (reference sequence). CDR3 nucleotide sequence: TGTGCCTGGACCCCGGGGGGCGGCAATCAGCCCCAGCATTTT. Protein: CAWTPGGGNQPQHF.

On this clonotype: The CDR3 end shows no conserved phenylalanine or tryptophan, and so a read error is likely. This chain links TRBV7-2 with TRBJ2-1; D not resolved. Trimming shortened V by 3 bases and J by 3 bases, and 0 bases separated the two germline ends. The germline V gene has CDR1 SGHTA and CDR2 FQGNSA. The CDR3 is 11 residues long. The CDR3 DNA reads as TGTGCCAGCAGCTTCTACAATGAGCAGTTCTCC. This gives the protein CASSFYNEQFS.

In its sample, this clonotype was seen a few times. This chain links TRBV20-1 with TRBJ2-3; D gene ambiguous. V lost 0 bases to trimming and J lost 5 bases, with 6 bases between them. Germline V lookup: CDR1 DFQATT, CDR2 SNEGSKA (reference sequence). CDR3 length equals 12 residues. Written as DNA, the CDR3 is TGCAGTGCTAGAGATGACATAGATACGCAGTATTTT. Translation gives CSARDDIDTQYF.

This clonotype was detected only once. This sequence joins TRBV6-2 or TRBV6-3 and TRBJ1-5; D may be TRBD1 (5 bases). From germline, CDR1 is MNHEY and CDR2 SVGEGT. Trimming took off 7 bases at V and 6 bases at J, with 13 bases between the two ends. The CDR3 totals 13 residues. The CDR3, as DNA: TGTGCCAGCACCGCAGGGCCGGTTCAGCCCCAGCATTTT. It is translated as CASTAGPVQPQHF.